The present TCR beta chain was sequenced within a study of T-cell reconstitution after alpha-beta-depleted transplantation in children. Study-wide results and caveats: Expanded graft clones, several hundred of them, were reportedly the source of alpha-beta T cells about two months after transplant. At the one-year point after transplant, T-cell counts and TCRbeta diversity were found to come mostly from T cells that had been newly produced.

About this clonotype: The antigen is not known.

Preparing the TCRbeta library involved the use of unique molecular identifiers. TCRdb reanalysed the PCR reads using MiXCR and keeps one entry per CDR3 protein. This table has approximately 190,000 distinct CDR3 sequences, around 7.7% appearing once. CDR3 length equals 15 residues. The J segment lost 8 bases and the V segment lost 5 bases, leaving 11 bases of the junction unmatched. Germline V lookup: CDR1 SGHTA, CDR2 FQGNSA. This receptor was obtained from a male patient aged 2 to 10 who had a stem cell transplant for acute myeloid leukemia, so the T cells may come from the graft donor. The input for sequencing was PBMCs, mostly from graft donor cells, taken 360 days after TCRalphabeta/CD19-depleted stem cell transplant. This chain connects TRBV7-2 to TRBJ1-2; 10 bases line up with TRBD1. The CDR3 is CASSKLWTGGGGYTF. The CDR3 DNA reads as TGTGCCAGCAGCAAACTGTGGACAGGGGGAGGCGGCTACACCTTC. Together with reference TRBV7-2 and TRBJ1-2, the CDR3 gives the full variable domain: GAGVSQSPSNKVTEKGKDVELRCDPISGHTALYWYRQSLGQGLEFLIYFQGNSAPDKSGLPSDRFSAERTGGSVSTLTIQRTQQEDSAVYLCASSKLWTGGGGYTFGSGTRLTVV.